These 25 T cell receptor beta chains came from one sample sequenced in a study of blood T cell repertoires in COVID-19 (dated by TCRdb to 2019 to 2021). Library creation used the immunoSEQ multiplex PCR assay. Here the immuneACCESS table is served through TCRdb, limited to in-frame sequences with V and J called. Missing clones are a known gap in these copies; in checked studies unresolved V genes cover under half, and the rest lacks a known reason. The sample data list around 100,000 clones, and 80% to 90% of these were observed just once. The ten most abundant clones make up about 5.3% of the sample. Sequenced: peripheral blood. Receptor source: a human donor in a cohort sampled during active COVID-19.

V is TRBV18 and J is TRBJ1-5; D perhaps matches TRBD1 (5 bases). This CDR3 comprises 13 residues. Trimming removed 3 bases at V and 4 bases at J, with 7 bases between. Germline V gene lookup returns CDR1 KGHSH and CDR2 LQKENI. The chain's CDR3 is CASSPTGNQPQHF. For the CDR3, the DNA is TGTGCCAGCTCACCTACAGGAAATCAGCCCCAGCATTTT.

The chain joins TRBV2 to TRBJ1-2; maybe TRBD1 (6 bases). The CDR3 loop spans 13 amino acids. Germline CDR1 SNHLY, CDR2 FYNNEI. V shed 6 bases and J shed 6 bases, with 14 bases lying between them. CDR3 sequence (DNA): TGTGCCAGCAGCCCAGGGGAGCAGAATGGCTACACCTTC. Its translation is CASSPGEQNGYTF.

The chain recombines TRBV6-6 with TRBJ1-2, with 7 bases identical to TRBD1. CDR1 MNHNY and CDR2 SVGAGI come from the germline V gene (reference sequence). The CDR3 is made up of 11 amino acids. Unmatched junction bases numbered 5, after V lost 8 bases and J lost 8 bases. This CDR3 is CASGQGGGYTF. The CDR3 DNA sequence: TGTGCCAGCGGGCAGGGGGGAGGCTACACCTTC.

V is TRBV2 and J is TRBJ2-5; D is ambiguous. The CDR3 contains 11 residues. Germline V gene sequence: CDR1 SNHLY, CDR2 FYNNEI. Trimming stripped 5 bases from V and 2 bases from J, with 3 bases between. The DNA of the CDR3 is TGTGCCAGCAGTTTACAAGAGACCCAGTACTTC. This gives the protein CASSLQETQYF.

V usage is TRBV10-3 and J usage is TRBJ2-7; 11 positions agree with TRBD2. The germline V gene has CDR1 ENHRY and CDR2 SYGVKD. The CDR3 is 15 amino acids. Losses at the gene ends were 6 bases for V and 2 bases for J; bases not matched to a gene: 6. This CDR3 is CAISGLAGVTYEQYF. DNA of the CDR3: TGTGCCATCAGCGGACTAGCGGGTGTCACCTACGAGCAGTACTTC.

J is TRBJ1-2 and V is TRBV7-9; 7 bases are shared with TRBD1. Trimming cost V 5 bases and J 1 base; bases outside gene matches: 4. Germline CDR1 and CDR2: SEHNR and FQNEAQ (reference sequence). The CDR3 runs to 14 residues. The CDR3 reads CASSPGTVNYGYTF. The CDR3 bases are TGTGCCAGCAGCCCTGGGACAGTTAACTATGGCTACACCTTC.

CDR3 loop: CASSQERARGNNEQFF. The DNA of the CDR3 is TGTGCCAGCAGCCAAGAGAGAGCCAGGGGAAACAATGAGCAGTTCTTC. This chain links TRBV4-2 with TRBJ2-1; maybe TRBD1 (6 bases). Trimming shortened V by 0 bases and J by 5 bases, and 14 bases separated the two germline ends. The CDR3 contains 16 residues. Looked up from germline, CDR1 is LGHNA and CDR2 is YNFKEQ.

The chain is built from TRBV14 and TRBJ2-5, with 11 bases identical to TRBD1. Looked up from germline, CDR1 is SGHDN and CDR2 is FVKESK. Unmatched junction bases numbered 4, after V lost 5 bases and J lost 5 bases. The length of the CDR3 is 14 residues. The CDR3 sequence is CASSVDRGLETQYF. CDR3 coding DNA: TGTGCCAGCAGCGTGGACAGGGGGCTTGAGACCCAGTACTTC.

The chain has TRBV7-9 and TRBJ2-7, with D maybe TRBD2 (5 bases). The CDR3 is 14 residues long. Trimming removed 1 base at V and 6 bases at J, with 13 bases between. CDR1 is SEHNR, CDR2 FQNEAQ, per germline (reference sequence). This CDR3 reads CASSLGGILGEQYF. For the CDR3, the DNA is TGTGCCAGCAGCTTAGGAGGGATCCTTGGCGAGCAGTACTTC.

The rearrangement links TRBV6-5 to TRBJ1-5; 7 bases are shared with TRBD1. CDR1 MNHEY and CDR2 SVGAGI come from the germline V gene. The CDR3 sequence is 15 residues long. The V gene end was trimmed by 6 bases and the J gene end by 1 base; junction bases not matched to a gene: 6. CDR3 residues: CASRRQGGSNQPQHF. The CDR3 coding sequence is TGTGCCAGCAGACGTCAGGGGGGAAGCAATCAGCCCCAGCATTTT.

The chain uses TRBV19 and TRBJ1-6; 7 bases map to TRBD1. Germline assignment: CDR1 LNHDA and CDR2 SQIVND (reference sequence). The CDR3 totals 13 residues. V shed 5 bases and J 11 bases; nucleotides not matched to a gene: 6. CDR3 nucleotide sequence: TGTGCCAGTAGTGCGGACAGGTTTCCACCCCTCCACTTT. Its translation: CASSADRFPPLHF. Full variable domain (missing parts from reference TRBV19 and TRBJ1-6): DGGITQSPKYLFRKEGQNVTLSCEQNLNHDAMYWYRQDPGQGLRLIYYSQIVNDFQKGDIAEGYSVSREKKESFPLTVTSAQKNPTAFYLCASSADRFPPLHFGNGTRLTVT.

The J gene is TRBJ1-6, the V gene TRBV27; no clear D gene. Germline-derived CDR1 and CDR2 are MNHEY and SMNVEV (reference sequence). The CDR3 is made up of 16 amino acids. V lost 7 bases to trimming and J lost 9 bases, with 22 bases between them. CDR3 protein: CASTPISGTGSSPLHF. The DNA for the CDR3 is TGTGCCAGCACCCCTATTTCCGGTACGGGAAGTTCACCCCTCCACTTT.

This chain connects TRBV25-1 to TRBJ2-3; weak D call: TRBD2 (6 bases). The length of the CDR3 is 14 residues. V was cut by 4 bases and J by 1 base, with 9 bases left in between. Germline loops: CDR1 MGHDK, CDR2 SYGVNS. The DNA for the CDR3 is TGTGCCAGCAGTGTTAGCGGAGGCACAGATACGCAGTATTTT. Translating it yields CASSVSGGTDTQYF.

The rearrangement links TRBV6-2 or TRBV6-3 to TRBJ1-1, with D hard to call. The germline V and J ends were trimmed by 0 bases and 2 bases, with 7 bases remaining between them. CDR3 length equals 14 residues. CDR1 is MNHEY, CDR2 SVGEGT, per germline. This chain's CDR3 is CASSYSRHNTEAFF. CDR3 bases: TGTGCCAGCAGTTACTCCCGACATAACACTGAAGCTTTCTTT.

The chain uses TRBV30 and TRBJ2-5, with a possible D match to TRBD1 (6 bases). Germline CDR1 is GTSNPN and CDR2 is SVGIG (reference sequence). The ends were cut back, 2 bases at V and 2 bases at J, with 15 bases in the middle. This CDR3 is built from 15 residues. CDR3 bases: TGTGCCTGGAGTTCGGCTCTTAGGGGGCAAGAGACCCAGTACTTC. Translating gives CAWSSALRGQETQYF.

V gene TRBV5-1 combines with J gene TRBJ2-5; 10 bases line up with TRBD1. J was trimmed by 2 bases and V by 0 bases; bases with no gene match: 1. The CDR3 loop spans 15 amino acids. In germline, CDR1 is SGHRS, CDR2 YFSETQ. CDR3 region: CASSLAGQGQETQYF. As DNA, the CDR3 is TGCGCCAGCAGCTTGGCGGGACAGGGGCAAGAGACCCAGTACTTC.

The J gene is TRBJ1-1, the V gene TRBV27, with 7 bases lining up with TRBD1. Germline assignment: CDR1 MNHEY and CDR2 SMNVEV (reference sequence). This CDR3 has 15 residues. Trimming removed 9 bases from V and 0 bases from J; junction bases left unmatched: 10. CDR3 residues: CARPPTGKLNTEAFF. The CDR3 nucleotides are TGTGCCAGGCCCCCGACAGGGAAGCTGAACACTGAAGCTTTCTTT.

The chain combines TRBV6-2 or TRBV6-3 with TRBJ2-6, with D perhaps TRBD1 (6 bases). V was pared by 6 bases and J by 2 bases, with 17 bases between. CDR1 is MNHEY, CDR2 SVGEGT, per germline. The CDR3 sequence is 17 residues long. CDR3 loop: CASSNSLHRAGANVLTF. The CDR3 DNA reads TGTGCCAGCAGCAACTCCCTCCACAGGGCTGGGGCCAACGTCCTGACTTTC.

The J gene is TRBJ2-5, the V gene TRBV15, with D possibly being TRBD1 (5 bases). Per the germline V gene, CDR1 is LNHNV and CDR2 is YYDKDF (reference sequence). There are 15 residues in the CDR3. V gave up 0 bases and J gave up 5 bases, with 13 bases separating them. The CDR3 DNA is TGTGCCACCAGCAGAGATCCCCAGGGTTGGGAGACCCAGTACTTC. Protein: CATSRDPQGWETQYF.

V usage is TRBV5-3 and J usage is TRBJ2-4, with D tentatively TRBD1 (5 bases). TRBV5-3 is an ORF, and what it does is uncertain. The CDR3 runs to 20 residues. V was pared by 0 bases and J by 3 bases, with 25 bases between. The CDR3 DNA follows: TGTGCCAGAAGCTTGGTCCGACGAACGTATTCAGGGTTTAGCAAAAACATTCAGTACTTC. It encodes CARSLVRRTYSGFSKNIQYF.

The CDR3 coding sequence is TGCGCCAGCAGTCAATCTTGCGGTTTCCGCCAGCCCAGCACAGATACGCAGTATTTT. Translation gives CASSQSCGFRQPSTDTQYF. This sequence joins TRBV23-1 and TRBJ2-3; D remains ambiguous. TRBV23-1 is marked as an open reading frame, function uncertain. The CDR3 spans 19 residues. V lost 0 bases, J lost 0 bases, and 19 bases lay in between.

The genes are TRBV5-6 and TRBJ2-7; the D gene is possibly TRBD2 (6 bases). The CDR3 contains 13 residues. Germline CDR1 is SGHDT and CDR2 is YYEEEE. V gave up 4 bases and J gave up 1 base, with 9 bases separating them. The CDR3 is CASSTGTSYEQYF. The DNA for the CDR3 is TGTGCCAGCAGCACGGGGACTTCCTACGAGCAGTACTTC.

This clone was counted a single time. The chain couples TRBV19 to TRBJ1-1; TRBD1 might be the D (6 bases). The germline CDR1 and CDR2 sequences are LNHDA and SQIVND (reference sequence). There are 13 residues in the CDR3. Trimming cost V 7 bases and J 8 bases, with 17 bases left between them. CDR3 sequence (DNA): TGTGCCAGTACCCTCCGCGGGGGGGCGGAAGCTTTCTTT. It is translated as CASTLRGGAEAFF.

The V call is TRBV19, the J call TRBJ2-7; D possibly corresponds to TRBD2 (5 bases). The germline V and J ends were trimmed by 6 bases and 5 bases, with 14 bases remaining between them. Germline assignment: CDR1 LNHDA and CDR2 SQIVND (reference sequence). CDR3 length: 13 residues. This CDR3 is CASSTTREHEQYF. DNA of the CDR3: TGTGCCAGTAGCACAACTAGAGAACACGAGCAGTACTTC.

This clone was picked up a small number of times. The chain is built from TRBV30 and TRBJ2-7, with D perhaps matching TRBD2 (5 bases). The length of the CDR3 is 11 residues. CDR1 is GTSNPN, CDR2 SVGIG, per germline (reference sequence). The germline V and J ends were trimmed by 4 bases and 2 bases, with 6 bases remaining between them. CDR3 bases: TGTGCCTGGACCGGGACCTACGAGCAGTACTTC. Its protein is CAWTGTYEQYF.